This TCR beta chain was sequenced in a study of breast tumors, draining lymph nodes, adjacent tissues (dated by TCRdb to 2016 to 2017). Study-level background: TCR beta repertoires were compared across tumor, adjacent nontumor tissue and axillary lymph nodes obtained from breast cancer patients. In human breast cancer, the study set out to assess how tumor, surrounding tissue and draining lymph node repertoires relate to one another and whether T cells might be exchanged between them.

The sequencing machine was an Illumina HiSeq 2000. TCR beta chain libraries were generated through multiplex PCR amplification. High-throughput sequencing was used to analyze the amplified TCR beta chain products. TCRdb redid the processing of the public reads, applying fastp at Q25 and MiXCR, and retained in-frame beta chains. Each entry merges the rows of one CDR3 protein and shows their most common DNA and genes. The sample data list tens of thousands of distinct CDR3 sequences, and just over 35% of these were observed just once. The ten top clones hold 9.5% to 13% of the sample. This clonotype was detected once. Its target antigen remains unknown. A read error is possible here, since a much larger clone lies one base away. V is cut by 4 bases and J by 4 bases, and the space between the germline ends is 12 bases. Based on the germline V gene, the CDR1 and CDR2 sequences are SGHRS and YFSETQ. The CDR3 goes from the cysteine to the phenylalanine over 14 residues. Only the CDR3 portion is preserved as DNA: 42 bases, with reading frame beginning at the first base.

General findings and caveats noted by the study authors: The similarity between tumor and nontumor tissue repertoires was significantly greater in luminal-like breast cancer than in basal-like breast cancer. The conclusion that tumor T cells originate in lymph nodes was presented as consistent with a hypothesis rather than as directly demonstrated. The data were considered consistent with most tumor T cells being derived from the lymph node and subsequently expanding within tumor tissue. Tumor T-cell repertoires showed less diversity than lymph node repertoires and more diversity than nontumor tissue repertoires, and tumor T-cell repertoires showed preferential V and J gene usage.

Sample: breast tumor tissue. The receptor comes from a female donor with breast cancer. Some clones in this sample may be carry-over from other donors' samples. Recombination connected TRBV5-1 to TRBJ2-1; the D call is possibly TRBD1 or TRBD2, each sharing 6 bases. The CDR3 protein is CASSRGDWYNEQFF. The nucleotides read TGCGCCAGCAGCAGGGGGGACTGGTACAATGAGCAGTTCTTC.